The clone carrying this T cell receptor (beta chain) was seen more than once but under ten times. The antigen is not known. This entry belongs to a study of CD8 T cells in ankylosing spondylitis. Overall study findings and caveats: Characteristic of ankylosing spondylitis blood, it appeared, was a TCR beta motif comprising several highly homologous variants. Researchers reportedly found disease-linked clones significantly enriched in matched ankylosing spondylitis synovial fluid.

Libraries of TCR beta came from quantitative 5'-RACE with molecular barcodes. TCRdb called the 5' RACE reads again in MiXCR, with one record for every CDR3 protein. Of some 300,000 distinct CDR3 sequences listed, roughly 20% are singletons. This CDR3 has 13 amino acids. The V gene lost 2 bases and the J gene lost 7 bases, with 8 bases spanning the gap. Germline CDR1 MNHNS, CDR2 SASEGT. This chain uses TRBV6-1 with TRBJ2-2, with TRBD2 as a possible D gene (5 bases). Sequencing was carried out using blood, either unsorted or a sorted T cell fraction (not recorded which). The receptor was isolated from a female donor with ankylosing spondylitis or in good health (not recorded which). CDR3 in DNA: TGTGCCAGCAGTGAACCGGGGATCGGGGAGCTGTTTTTT. Translation: CASSEPGIGELFF.